This entry is about one TCR beta chain. Antigen: not known. The authors reverse transcribed all of the isolated RNA, so sequencing captured expressed TCRB transcripts. Some clones are missing from TCRdb's copy, which holds only in-frame ones; the method was immunoSEQ multiplex PCR. The sample lists around 430,000 clones, around 30% occurring once. This CDR3 has 14 amino acids. Unmatched junction bases numbered 4, after V lost 5 bases and J lost 0 bases. CDR1 is SEHNR, CDR2 FQNEAQ, per germline (reference sequence). This record comes from a study of beta chain features in type 1 diabetes. The study's findings and limits: Relative to healthy donors, patients appeared to have naive, central memory and Treg TCRB repertoires that were more similar.

Sequencing was performed on naive CD4+ T cells from blood. The clonotype was recovered from a man between 18 and 29 years old in good health. V and J are TRBV7-9 and TRBJ2-7, with 7 bases aligning to TRBD1. The CDR3 loop reads CASSIRDSSYEQYF. The DNA for the CDR3 is TGTGCCAGCAGCATTCGGGACAGCTCCTACGAGCAGTACTTC. Full variable domain (outside the CDR3, taken from reference TRBV7-9 and TRBJ2-7): DTGVSQNPRHKITKRGQNVTFRCDPISEHNRLYWYRQTLGQGPEFLTYFQNEAQLEKSRLLSDRFSAERPKGSFSTLEIQRTEQGDSAMYLCASSIRDSSYEQYFGPGTRLTVT.